The 23 T cell receptor beta chains given below trace back to one sample, sequenced in a study of blood T cell repertoires in COVID-19. The protocol was immunoSEQ multiplex PCR, while the TCRdb copy is restricted to in-frame clones and leaves out a portion. The sample records approximately 160,000 clones, around 80% being singletons. The sample consisted of peripheral blood. These receptors were collected from a woman aged 45-65 years in a cohort sampled during active or convalescent COVID-19.

The chain couples TRBV27 to TRBJ2-7; tentatively, D is TRBD1 (5 bases). This CDR3 region has 15 residues. The ends were cut back, 2 bases at V and 3 bases at J, with 14 bases in the middle. Germline V gene sequence: CDR1 MNHEY, CDR2 SMNVEV (reference sequence). The CDR3 is CASSLRGFSDYEQYF. In nucleotides, the CDR3 is TGTGCCAGCAGTTTAAGGGGTTTCTCGGACTACGAGCAGTACTTC.

This chain joins TRBV6-6 and TRBJ2-7; TRBD1 might be the D (5 bases). CDR1 is MNHNY and CDR2 is SVGAGI in the germline V gene (reference sequence). V gave up 5 bases and J gave up 2 bases, with 10 bases separating them. The CDR3 sequence is 13 residues long. The CDR3 DNA reads TGTGCCAGCAGTGGACATTTTCCCTACGAGCAGTACTTC. It yields the protein CASSGHFPYEQYF.

This clone was counted a few times. The genes are TRBV3-1 (or the pseudogene TRBV3-2) and TRBJ2-2, with 10 positions matching TRBD1. Germline V gene lookup returns CDR1 LGHDT and CDR2 YNNKEL (reference sequence). V lost 4 bases to trimming and J lost 6 bases; unmatched junction nucleotides: 2. The CDR3 runs 14 residues. CDR3 nucleotide sequence: TGTGCCAGCAGCCTAGGACAGGGGGCCGGGGAGCTGTTTTTT. Amino acid sequence: CASSLGQGAGELFF.

The chain couples TRBV6-2 or TRBV6-3 to TRBJ1-2; tentatively, D is TRBD1 (5 bases). V lost 3 bases, J lost 7 bases, and 15 bases lay in between. The germline V gene encodes CDR1 MNHEY and CDR2 SVGEGT. The CDR3 extends over 14 amino acids. DNA of the CDR3: TGTGCCAGCAGTTATGTAGCGGGGCCGGGTGGCTACACCTTC. Translated, it gives CASSYVAGPGGYTF.

CDR3 DNA: TGCGCCAGCAGCTCGGGGACAGGGGGCCAGGAACAGCCCCAGCATTTT. This sequence encodes CASSSGTGGQEQPQHF. V usage is TRBV5-1 and J usage is TRBJ1-5; 12 bases map to TRBD1. Trimming removed 3 bases from V and 7 bases from J; junction bases left unmatched: 8. The CDR3 covers 16 residues. Germline CDR1 is SGHRS and CDR2 is YFSETQ.

In its sample, this clone was seen once. The chain carries TRBV6-5 and TRBJ2-5; a possible D gene is TRBD2 (5 bases). The CDR3 has 15 amino acids. Trimming cost V 6 bases and J 4 bases, with 18 bases left between them. Germline V lookup: CDR1 MNHEY, CDR2 SVGAGI. The CDR3 nucleotides are TGTGCCAGCAGCTCCCTCGGGCCGGGAAGAGAGACCCAGTACTTC. This encodes CASSSLGPGRETQYF.

The CDR3 nucleotides are TGTGCCAGCAGAAGACCTGGTGCAGGGGAAGAGACCCAGTACTTC. Translated: CASRRPGAGEETQYF. The chain has TRBV6-5 and TRBJ2-5, with D tentatively TRBD1 (6 bases). The CDR3 is 15 residues long. The germline V gene has CDR1 MNHEY and CDR2 SVGAGI. Between the trimmed V and J ends, which lost 6 bases and 3 bases, there was a span of 17 bases.

The chain has TRBV18 and TRBJ2-5; tentative D call: TRBD2 (6 bases). The germline gives CDR1 KGHSH, CDR2 LQKENI. The CDR3 loop spans 16 amino acids. The V end was cut by 1 base, the J end by 0 bases, with 12 bases between. Here the CDR3 DNA reads TGTGCCAGCTCACCACGTTTCGGGACTTACCAAGAGACCCAGTACTTC. It yields the protein CASSPRFGTYQETQYF.

The chain combines TRBV7-8 with TRBJ1-2, with 7 bases fitting TRBD1. The CDR3 is made up of 14 amino acids. The junction had 8 bases not matched to a gene; V was cut back by 6 bases and J by 4 bases. The germline CDR1 and CDR2 sequences are SGHVS and FQNEAQ. CDR3 amino acids: CASRPPGTVYGYTF. CDR3 nucleotides: TGTGCCAGCAGACCACCCGGGACAGTCTATGGCTACACCTTC.

Only one count was recorded for this clone. This chain uses TRBV2 with TRBJ1-4; TRBD1 matches at 9 bases. V was clipped by 6 bases and J by 7 bases; unmatched bases: 6. The CDR3 covers 14 residues. CDR1 is SNHLY and CDR2 is FYNNEI in the germline V gene. As DNA, the CDR3 is TGTGCCAGCAGCCCCGGGACAGGGATTGAAAAACTGTTTTTT. This encodes CASSPGTGIEKLFF.

The J gene is TRBJ1-4, the V gene TRBV6-1, with D possibly being TRBD1 (6 bases). The CDR3 totals 16 residues. Germline V CDR1 and CDR2: MNHNS, SASEGT. V was trimmed by 4 bases and J by 0 bases, leaving 12 bases between them. Written as DNA, the CDR3 is TGTGCCAGCAGTGTTTACTGGACAGCAACTAATGAAAAACTGTTTTTT. This codes for CASSVYWTATNEKLFF.

The CDR3 coding sequence is TGCGCCAGCAGCCAGGACAGGGGGCTGTCCTATGGCTACACCTTC. Translating it yields CASSQDRGLSYGYTF. The gene calls are TRBV4-3 and TRBJ1-2; 11 positions match TRBD1. This CDR3 spans 15 amino acids. With 3 bases clipped from V and 4 bases from J, the junction kept 4 bases outside the gene matches. Germline V gives CDR1 LGHNA, CDR2 YSLEER.

V is TRBV19 and J is TRBJ2-7; 12 bases map to TRBD2. Germline trimming cut 5 bases from V and 3 bases from J; bases unmatched to any gene: 5. The CDR3 contains 15 residues. Germline CDR1 LNHDA, CDR2 SQIVND (reference sequence). CDR3 DNA: TGTGCCAGTAGTCCCGCTAGCGGGGGGGACTACGAGCAGTACTTC. Residues: CASSPASGGDYEQYF.

Only one count was recorded for this clone. This sequence joins TRBV4-2 and TRBJ2-7, with 9 bases identical to TRBD1. After removal of 2 bases from V and 6 bases from J, the junction contained 8 bases not matched to a gene. This CDR3 is 15 amino acids long. Germline CDR1 and CDR2: LGHNA and YNFKEQ. As DNA, the CDR3 is TGTGCCAGCAGCCAACAAGGACAGGGGACCTCCGAGCAGTACTTC. This translates into CASSQQGQGTSEQYF.

The chain joins TRBV7-9 to TRBJ2-3; D is ambiguous. CDR3 length: 11 amino acids. CDR1 SEHNR and CDR2 FQNEAQ come from the germline V gene (reference sequence). V shed 5 bases and J shed 3 bases, with 3 bases lying between them. DNA of the CDR3: TGTGCCAGCAGCGTAACAGATACGCAGTATTTT. Its protein is CASSVTDTQYF.

The V gene is TRBV24-1, the J gene TRBJ2-3; TRBD1 is a possible D gene (5 bases). The CDR3 extends over 15 amino acids. Per germline, CDR1 KGHDR and CDR2 SFDVKD. V lost 4 bases and J lost 2, with 12 bases in between. In DNA, the CDR3 is TGTGCCACCAGTGAATACCAGGGTTACACAGATACGCAGTATTTT. The encoded protein is CATSEYQGYTDTQYF.

The J gene is TRBJ1-4, the V gene TRBV7-6; tentative D call: TRBD1 (6 bases). The length of the CDR3 is 15 residues. V was shortened by 3 bases and J by 6 bases, with 14 bases between the two germline ends. The germline V gene has CDR1 SGHVS and CDR2 FNYEAQ. CDR3 nucleotide sequence: TGTGCCAGCAGCTTTCGGGGGGGCGCACATGAAAAACTGTTTTTT. It translates to CASSFRGGAHEKLFF.

The rearrangement links TRBV7-9 to TRBJ1-3; D remains unclear. Trimming shortened V by 5 bases and J by 0 bases, and 11 bases separated the two germline ends. Germline CDR1 and CDR2: SEHNR and FQNEAQ (reference sequence). The CDR3 sequence is 15 residues long. This chain's CDR3 is CASSLARSSGNTIYF. CDR3 nucleotide sequence: TGTGCCAGCAGCCTGGCGCGGAGCTCTGGAAACACCATATATTTT. The entire variable domain, with the rest obtained from reference TRBV7-9 and TRBJ1-3, is as follows: DTGVSQNPRHKITKRGQNVTFRCDPISEHNRLYWYRQTLGQGPEFLTYFQNEAQLEKSRLLSDRFSAERPKGSFSTLEIQRTEQGDSAMYLCASSLARSSGNTIYFGEGSWLTVV.

The chain joins TRBV7-3 to TRBJ2-1; D is perhaps TRBD2 (6 bases). This CDR3 region has 15 residues. Germline V gives CDR1 SGHTA, CDR2 FQGTGA. The germline V and J ends were trimmed by 4 bases and 9 bases, with 19 bases remaining between them. The CDR3 spells CASSSQAGGVGEQFF. DNA for the CDR3: TGTGCCAGCAGCTCCCAAGCAGGAGGGGTTGGTGAGCAGTTCTTC.

The V call is TRBV27, the J call TRBJ1-5; 7 nucleotides agree with TRBD1. The CDR3 loop spans 13 amino acids. Per germline, CDR1 MNHEY and CDR2 SMNVEV (reference sequence). The J segment lost 11 bases and the V segment lost 5 bases, leaving 9 bases of the junction unmatched. The CDR3 region has the DNA TGTGCCAGCAGTCGACCGGGACAGACAGCCCAGCATTTT. Its translation is CASSRPGQTAQHF.

This clone showed up just a few times. V gene TRBV5-1 combines with J gene TRBJ2-1, with D possibly being TRBD1 (6 bases). Germline V gene data show CDR1 as SGHRS and CDR2 as YFSETQ. The CDR3 length is 16 residues. V was pared by 0 bases and J by 5 bases, with 15 bases between. The CDR3 DNA follows: TGCGCCAGCAGCTTGGCACAGGGCCGCGGACACAATGAGCAGTTCTTC. Its protein product is CASSLAQGRGHNEQFF.

J is TRBJ1-2 and V is TRBV5-1; D remains unclear. The ends were cut back, 4 bases at V and 7 bases at J, with 11 bases in the middle. The CDR3 runs to 12 residues. CDR1 and CDR2 (germline): SGHRS, YFSETQ. CDR3 residues: CASSTVPFGYTF. CDR3 nucleotide sequence: TGCGCCAGCAGCACTGTCCCCTTTGGCTACACCTTC.

This rearrangement joins TRBV11-3 to TRBJ2-7; TRBD1 matches at 12 bases. After removal of 3 bases from V and 1 base from J, the junction contained 7 bases not matched to a gene. Germline values: CDR1 SGHNT, CDR2 YENEEA. The CDR3 consists of 17 residues. The CDR3 here is CASSFRGQGALSYEQYF. CDR3 nucleotides: TGTGCCAGCAGCTTCAGGGGACAGGGGGCTTTGTCCTACGAGCAGTACTTC.